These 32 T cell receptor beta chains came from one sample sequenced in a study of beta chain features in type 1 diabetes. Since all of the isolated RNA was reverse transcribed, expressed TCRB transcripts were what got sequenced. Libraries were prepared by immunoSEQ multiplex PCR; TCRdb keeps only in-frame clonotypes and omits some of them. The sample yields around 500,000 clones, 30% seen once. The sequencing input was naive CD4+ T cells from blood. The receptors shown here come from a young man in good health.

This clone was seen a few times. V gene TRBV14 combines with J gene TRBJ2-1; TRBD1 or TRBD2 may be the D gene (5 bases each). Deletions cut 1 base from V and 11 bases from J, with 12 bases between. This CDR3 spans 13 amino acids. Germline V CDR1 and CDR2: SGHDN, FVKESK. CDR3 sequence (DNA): TGTGCCAGCAGCCAAGTGAGGGGCACAAAGCAGTTCTTC. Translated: CASSQVRGTKQFF. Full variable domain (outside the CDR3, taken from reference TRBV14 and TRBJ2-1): EAGVTQFPSHSVIEKGQTVTLRCDPISGHDNLYWYRRVMGKEIKFLLHFVKESKQDESGMPNNRFLAERTGGTYSTLKVQPAELEDSGVYFCASSQVRGTKQFFGPGTRLTVL.

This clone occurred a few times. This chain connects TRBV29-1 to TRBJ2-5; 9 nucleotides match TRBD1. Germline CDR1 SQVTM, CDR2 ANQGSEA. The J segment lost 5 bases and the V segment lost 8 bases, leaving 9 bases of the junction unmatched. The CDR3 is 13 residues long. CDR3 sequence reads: CSLRDRVLETQYF. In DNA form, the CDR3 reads TGCAGCCTACGGGACAGGGTTTTGGAGACCCAGTACTTC. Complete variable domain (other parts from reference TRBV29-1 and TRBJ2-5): SAVISQKPSRDICQRGTSLTIQCQVDSQVTMMFWYRQQPGQSLTLIATANQGSEATYESGFVIDKFPISRPNLTFSTLTVSNMSPEDSSIYLCSLRDRVLETQYFGPGTRLLVL.

CDR3 bases: TGTGCCAGCAGTGAAGAACAGGGAGGGACCCAGTACTTC. This gives the protein CASSEEQGGTQYF. This chain links TRBV2 with TRBJ2-5; D might be TRBD1 or TRBD2, each matching 6 bases. The CDR3 extends over 13 amino acids. Trimming stripped 1 base from V and 7 bases from J, with 10 bases between. From germline, CDR1 is SNHLY and CDR2 FYNNEI.

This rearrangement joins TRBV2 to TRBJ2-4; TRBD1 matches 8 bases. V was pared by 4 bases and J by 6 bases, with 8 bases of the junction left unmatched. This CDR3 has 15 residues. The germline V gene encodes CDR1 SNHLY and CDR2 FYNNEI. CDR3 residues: CASSVVRGPGNIQYF. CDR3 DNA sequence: TGTGCCAGCAGTGTGGTCAGGGGGCCGGGAAACATTCAGTACTTC.

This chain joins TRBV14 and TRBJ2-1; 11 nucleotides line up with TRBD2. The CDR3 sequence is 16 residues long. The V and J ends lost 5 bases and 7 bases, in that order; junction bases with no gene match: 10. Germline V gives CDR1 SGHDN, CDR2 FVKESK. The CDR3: CASSGLTSGIVNEQFF. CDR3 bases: TGTGCCAGCAGCGGCTTGACTAGCGGGATAGTAAATGAGCAGTTCTTC.

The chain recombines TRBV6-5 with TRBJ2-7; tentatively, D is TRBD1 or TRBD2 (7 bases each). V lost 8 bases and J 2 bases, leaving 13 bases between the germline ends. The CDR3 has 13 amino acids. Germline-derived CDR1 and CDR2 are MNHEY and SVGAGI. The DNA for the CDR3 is TGTGCCAGCGGGAGGGGGCCCGCCTACGAGCAGTACTTC. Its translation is CASGRGPAYEQYF.

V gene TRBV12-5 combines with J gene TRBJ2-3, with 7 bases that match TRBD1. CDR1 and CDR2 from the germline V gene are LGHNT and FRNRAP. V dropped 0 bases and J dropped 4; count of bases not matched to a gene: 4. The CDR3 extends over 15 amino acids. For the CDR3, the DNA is TGTGCTAGTGGTTTGGTGAGGGACAGCCCAGATACGCAGTATTTT. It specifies CASGLVRDSPDTQYF. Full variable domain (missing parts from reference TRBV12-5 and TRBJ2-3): DARVTQTPRHKVTEMGQEVTMRCQPILGHNTVFWYRQTMMQGLELLAYFRNRAPLDDSGMPKDRFSAEMPDATLATLKIQPSEPRDSAVYFCASGLVRDSPDTQYFGPGTRLTVL.

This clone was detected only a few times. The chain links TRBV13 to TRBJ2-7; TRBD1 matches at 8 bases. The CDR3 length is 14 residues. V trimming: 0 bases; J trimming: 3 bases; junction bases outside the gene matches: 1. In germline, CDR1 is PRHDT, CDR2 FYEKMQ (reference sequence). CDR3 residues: CASSLGQGVYEQYF. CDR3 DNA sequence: TGTGCCAGCAGCTTAGGACAGGGGGTCTACGAGCAGTACTTC.

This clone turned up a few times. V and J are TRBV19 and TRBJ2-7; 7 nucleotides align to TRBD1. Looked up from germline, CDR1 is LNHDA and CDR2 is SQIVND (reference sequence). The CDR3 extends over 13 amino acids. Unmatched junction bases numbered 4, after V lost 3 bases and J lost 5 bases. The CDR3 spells CASSINRGDEQYF. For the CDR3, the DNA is TGTGCCAGTAGTATCAACAGGGGAGACGAGCAGTACTTC.

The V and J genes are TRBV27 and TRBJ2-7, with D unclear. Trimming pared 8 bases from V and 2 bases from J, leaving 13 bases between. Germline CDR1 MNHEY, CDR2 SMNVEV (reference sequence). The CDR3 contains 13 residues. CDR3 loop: CASGAGVTYEQYF. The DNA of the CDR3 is TGTGCCAGCGGAGCTGGGGTGACCTACGAGCAGTACTTC.

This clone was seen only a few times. The CDR3 is CASSLARTLPTDTQYF. CDR3 sequence (DNA): TGTGCCAGCAGCTTGGCTAGGACACTTCCGACAGATACGCAGTATTTT. The chain joins TRBV5-4 to TRBJ2-3, with TRBD1 as a possible D gene (5 bases). CDR1 is SGHNT, CDR2 YYREEE, per germline (reference sequence). CDR3 length: 16 residues. V was shortened by 0 bases and J by 3 bases, with 14 bases between the two germline ends. Full variable domain (outside the CDR3, taken from reference TRBV5-4 and TRBJ2-3): ETGVTQSPTHLIKTRGQQVTLRCSSQSGHNTVSWYQQALGQGPQFIFQYYREEENGRGNFPPRFSGLQFPNYSSELNVNALELDDSALYLCASSLARTLPTDTQYFGPGTRLTVL.

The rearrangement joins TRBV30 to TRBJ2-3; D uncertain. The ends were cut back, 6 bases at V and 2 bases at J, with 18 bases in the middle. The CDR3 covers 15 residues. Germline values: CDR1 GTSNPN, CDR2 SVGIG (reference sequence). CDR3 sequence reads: CACTTGRRPTDTQYF. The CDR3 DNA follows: TGTGCCTGTACAACTGGTAGAAGACCCACAGATACGCAGTATTTT.

The CDR3 protein is CSVGRSTNEKLFF. Written as DNA, the CDR3 is TGCAGCGTTGGCAGATCAACTAATGAAAAACTGTTTTTT. The chain recombines TRBV29-1 with TRBJ1-4, with unresolved D. Germline CDR1 reads SQVTM; CDR2 reads ANQGSEA. V was trimmed by 4 bases and J by 0 bases, leaving 6 bases between them. The CDR3 runs 13 residues.

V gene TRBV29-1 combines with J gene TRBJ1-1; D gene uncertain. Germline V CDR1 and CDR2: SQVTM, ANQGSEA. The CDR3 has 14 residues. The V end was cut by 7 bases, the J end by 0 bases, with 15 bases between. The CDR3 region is CSASRSGLNTEAFF. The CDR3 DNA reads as TGCAGCGCCTCTCGGAGCGGACTGAACACTGAAGCTTTCTTT.

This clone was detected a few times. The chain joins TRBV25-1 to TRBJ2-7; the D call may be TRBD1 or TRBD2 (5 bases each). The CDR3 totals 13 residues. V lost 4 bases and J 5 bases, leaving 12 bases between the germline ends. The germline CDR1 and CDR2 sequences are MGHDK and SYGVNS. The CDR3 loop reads CASSGGTLNEQYF. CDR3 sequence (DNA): TGTGCCAGCAGTGGAGGGACGCTGAACGAGCAGTACTTC.

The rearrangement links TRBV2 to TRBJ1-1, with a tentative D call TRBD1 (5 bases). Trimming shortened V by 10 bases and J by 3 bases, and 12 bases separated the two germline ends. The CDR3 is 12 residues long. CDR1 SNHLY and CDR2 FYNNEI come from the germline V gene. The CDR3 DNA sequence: TGTGCCAACACCAGGGAGGACACTGAAGCTTTCTTT. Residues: CANTREDTEAFF.

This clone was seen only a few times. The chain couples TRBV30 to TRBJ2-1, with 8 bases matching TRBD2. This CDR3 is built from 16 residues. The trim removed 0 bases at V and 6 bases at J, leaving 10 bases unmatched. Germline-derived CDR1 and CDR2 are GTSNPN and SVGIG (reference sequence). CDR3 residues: CAWSVGSGTPLNEQFF. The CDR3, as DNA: TGTGCCTGGAGTGTAGGTAGCGGGACTCCTCTCAATGAGCAGTTCTTC. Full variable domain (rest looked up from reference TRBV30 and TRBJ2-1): SQTIHQWPATLVQPVGSPLSLECTVEGTSNPNLYWYRQAAGRGLQLLFYSVGIGQISSEVPQNLSASRPQDRQFILSSKKLLLSDSGFYLCAWSVGSGTPLNEQFFGPGTRLTVL.

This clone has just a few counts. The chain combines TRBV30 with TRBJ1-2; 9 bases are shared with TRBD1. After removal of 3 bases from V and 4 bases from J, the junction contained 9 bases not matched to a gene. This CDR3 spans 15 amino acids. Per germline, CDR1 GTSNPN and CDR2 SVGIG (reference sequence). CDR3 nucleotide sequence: TGTGCCTGGAGCAACAGGGGGCGCCGAACCTATGGCTACACCTTC. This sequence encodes CAWSNRGRRTYGYTF.

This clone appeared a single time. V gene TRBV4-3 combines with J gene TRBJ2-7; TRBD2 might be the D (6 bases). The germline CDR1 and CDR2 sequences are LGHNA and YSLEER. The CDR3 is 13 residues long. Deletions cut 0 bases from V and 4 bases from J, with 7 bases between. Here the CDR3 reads CASSQDGGYEQYF. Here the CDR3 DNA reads TGCGCCAGCAGCCAAGATGGAGGGTACGAGCAGTACTTC.

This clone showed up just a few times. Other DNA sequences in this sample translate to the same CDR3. This chain's CDR3 is CSVGTGTYEQYF. The CDR3, as DNA: TGCAGCGTTGGTACGGGGACCTACGAGCAGTACTTC. The chain combines TRBV29-1 with TRBJ2-7; D is possibly TRBD2 (5 bases). The germline CDR1 and CDR2 sequences are SQVTM and ANQGSEA. The CDR3 loop spans 12 amino acids. The ends were cut back, 4 bases at V and 2 bases at J, with 9 bases in the middle.

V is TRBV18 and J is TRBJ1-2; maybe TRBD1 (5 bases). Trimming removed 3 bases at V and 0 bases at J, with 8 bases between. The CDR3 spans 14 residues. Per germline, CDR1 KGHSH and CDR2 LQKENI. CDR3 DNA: TGTGCCAGCTCACCCGTACAGGCTAACTATGGCTACACCTTC. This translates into CASSPVQANYGYTF.

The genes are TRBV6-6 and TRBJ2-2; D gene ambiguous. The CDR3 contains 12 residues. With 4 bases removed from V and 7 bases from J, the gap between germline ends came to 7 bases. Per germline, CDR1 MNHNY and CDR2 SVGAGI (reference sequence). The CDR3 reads CASSSGIGELFF. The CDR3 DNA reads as TGTGCCAGCAGTTCTGGGATCGGGGAGCTGTTTTTT.

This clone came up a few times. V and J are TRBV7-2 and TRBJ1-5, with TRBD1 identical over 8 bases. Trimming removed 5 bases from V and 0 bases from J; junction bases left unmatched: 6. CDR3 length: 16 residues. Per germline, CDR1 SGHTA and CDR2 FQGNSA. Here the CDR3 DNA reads TGTGCCAGCAGCGATGACAGGGGATATAGCAATCAGCCCCAGCATTTT. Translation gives CASSDDRGYSNQPQHF.

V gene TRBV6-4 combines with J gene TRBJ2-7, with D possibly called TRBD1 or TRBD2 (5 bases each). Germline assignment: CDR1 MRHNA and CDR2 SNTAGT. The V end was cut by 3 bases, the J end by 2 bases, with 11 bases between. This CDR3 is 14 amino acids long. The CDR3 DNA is TGTGCCAGCAGTGAGTTTGGGGGAGCCTACGAGCAGTACTTC. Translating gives CASSEFGGAYEQYF.

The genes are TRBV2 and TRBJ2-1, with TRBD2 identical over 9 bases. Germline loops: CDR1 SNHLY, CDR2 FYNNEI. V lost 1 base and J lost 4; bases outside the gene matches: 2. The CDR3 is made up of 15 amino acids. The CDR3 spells CASSEEAGGYNEQFF. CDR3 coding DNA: TGTGCCAGCAGTGAAGAGGCGGGAGGGTACAATGAGCAGTTCTTC.

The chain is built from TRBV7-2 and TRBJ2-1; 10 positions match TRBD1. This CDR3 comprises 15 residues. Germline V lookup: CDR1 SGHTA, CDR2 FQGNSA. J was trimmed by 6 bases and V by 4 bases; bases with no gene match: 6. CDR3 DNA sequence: TGTGCCAGCAGCTCCGACAGGGGGCGTTTCAATGAGCAGTTCTTC. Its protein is CASSSDRGRFNEQFF. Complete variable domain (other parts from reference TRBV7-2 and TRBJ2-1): GAGVSQSPSNKVTEKGKDVELRCDPISGHTALYWYRQSLGQGLEFLIYFQGNSAPDKSGLPSDRFSAERTGGSVSTLTIQRTQQEDSAVYLCASSSDRGRFNEQFFGPGTRLTVL.

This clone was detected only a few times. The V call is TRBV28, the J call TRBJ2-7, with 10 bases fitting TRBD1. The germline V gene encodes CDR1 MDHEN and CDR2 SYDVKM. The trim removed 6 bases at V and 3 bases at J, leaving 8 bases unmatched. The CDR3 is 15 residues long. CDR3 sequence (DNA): TGTGCCAGCAGGAAAACGGGACAGGGGAGCTACGAGCAGTACTTC. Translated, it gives CASRKTGQGSYEQYF.

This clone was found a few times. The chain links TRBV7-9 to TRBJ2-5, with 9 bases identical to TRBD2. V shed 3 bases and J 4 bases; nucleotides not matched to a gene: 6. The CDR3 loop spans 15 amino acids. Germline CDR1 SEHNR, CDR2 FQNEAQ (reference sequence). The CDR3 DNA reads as TGTGCCAGCAGCTTCCCTTGGCGGGAGGGAGAGACCCAGTACTTC. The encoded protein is CASSFPWREGETQYF.

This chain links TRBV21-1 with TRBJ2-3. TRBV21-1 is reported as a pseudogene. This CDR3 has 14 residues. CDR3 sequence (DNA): TGTGCCAGCAGCAAAGGACACCGCGGAGATACGCAGTATTTT. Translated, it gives CASSKGHRGDTQYF.

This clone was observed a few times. This CDR3 reads CASSLTKRSLSYNEQFF. The CDR3 DNA reads as TGTGCCAGCAGCTTAACAAAGCGATCCCTCTCCTACAATGAGCAGTTCTTC. This sequence joins TRBV7-2 and TRBJ2-1, with D unresolved. There are 17 residues in the CDR3. Between the trimmed V and J ends, which lost 2 bases and 0 bases, there was a span of 14 bases. Germline V gene lookup returns CDR1 SGHTA and CDR2 FQGNSA.

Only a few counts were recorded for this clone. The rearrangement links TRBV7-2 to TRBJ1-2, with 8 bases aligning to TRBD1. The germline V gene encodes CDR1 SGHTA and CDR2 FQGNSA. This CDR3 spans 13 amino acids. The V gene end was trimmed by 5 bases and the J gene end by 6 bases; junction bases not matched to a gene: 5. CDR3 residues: CASSPDREDGYTF. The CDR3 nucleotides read TGTGCCAGCAGCCCGGACAGGGAAGATGGCTACACCTTC. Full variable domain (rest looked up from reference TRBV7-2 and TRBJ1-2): GAGVSQSPSNKVTEKGKDVELRCDPISGHTALYWYRQSLGQGLEFLIYFQGNSAPDKSGLPSDRFSAERTGGSVSTLTIQRTQQEDSAVYLCASSPDREDGYTFGSGTRLTVV.

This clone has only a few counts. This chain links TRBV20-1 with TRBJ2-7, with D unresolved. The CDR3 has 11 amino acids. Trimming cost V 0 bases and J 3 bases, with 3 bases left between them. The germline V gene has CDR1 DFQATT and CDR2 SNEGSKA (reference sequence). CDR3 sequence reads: CSAREDYEQYF. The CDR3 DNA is TGCAGTGCTAGAGAGGACTACGAGCAGTACTTC.